Shown below are 26 T cell receptor beta chains from a single sample sequenced in a study of Tregs in tolerant kidney transplant recipients. The table came from immunoSEQ multiplex PCR; TCRdb's copy has only in-frame clones and leaves some out. The sample includes 90,000 or so clones, over 85% of them seen just once. The sample taken for sequencing was CD8+ T cells from blood. These receptors were obtained from a human donor in good health.

About this clone: The sample has other DNA sequences that encode this CDR3 too. The J gene is TRBJ2-7, the V gene TRBV27; 9 nucleotides align to TRBD2. The ends lost 3 bases at V and 4 bases at J; junction bases unmatched: 4. CDR3 length: 14 amino acids. Germline CDR1 is MNHEY and CDR2 is SMNVEV (reference sequence). This CDR3 is CASSLAGGPYEQYF. For the CDR3, the DNA is TGTGCCAGCAGTTTGGCGGGAGGGCCTTACGAGCAGTACTTC.

V usage is TRBV7-9 and J usage is TRBJ1-5; D is possibly TRBD1 (6 bases). Germline assignment: CDR1 SEHNR and CDR2 FQNEAQ (reference sequence). The CDR3 is made up of 17 amino acids. The V gene lost 1 base and the J gene lost 4 bases, with 17 bases spanning the gap. In DNA, the CDR3 is TGTGCCAGCAGCTTAGGGGGACAATGGGGCTTTAATCAGCCCCAGCATTTT. This sequence encodes CASSLGGQWGFNQPQHF.

The chain recombines TRBV4-1 with TRBJ2-1; 13 nucleotides agree with TRBD2. Germline CDR1 reads MGHRA; CDR2 reads YSYEKL. V dropped 9 bases and J dropped 7; count of bases not matched to a gene: 3. This CDR3 spans 13 amino acids. CDR3 residues: CASGTSGTNEQFF. The DNA of the CDR3 is TGCGCCAGTGGGACTAGCGGGACGAATGAGCAGTTCTTC.

The rearrangement links TRBV5-6 to TRBJ1-1; D call uncertain. This CDR3 is built from 16 residues. Germline CDR1 and CDR2: SGHDT and YYEEEE. Trimming cost V 4 bases and J 3 bases, with 19 bases left between them. CDR3 residues: CASSLSGMPIDTEAFF. The CDR3 DNA reads as TGTGCCAGCAGCCTCTCCGGGATGCCTATTGACACTGAAGCTTTCTTT.

The chain carries TRBV4-1 and TRBJ2-3; 10 bases align to TRBD2. Trimming removed 6 bases from V and 5 bases from J; junction bases left unmatched: 11. The V gene's germline CDR1 is MGHRA and CDR2 YSYEKL. The CDR3 runs 16 residues. CDR3 sequence reads: CASRPLYLAGVDTQYF. The CDR3 DNA reads as TGCGCCAGCAGGCCCTTGTACCTAGCGGGAGTAGATACGCAGTATTTT.

CDR3 amino acids: CASSLAGDTQYF. The CDR3 DNA is TGTGCCAGCAGCCTGGCGGGAGATACGCAGTATTTT. This rearrangement joins TRBV5-6 to TRBJ2-3, with TRBD2 as a possible D gene (5 bases). V lost 4 bases to trimming and J lost 5 bases, with 8 bases between them. This CDR3 region has 12 residues. Per the germline V gene, CDR1 is SGHDT and CDR2 is YYEEEE.

The chain combines TRBV7-8 with TRBJ1-1; 7 bases match TRBD1. The CDR3 covers 16 residues. CDR1 is SGHVS, CDR2 FQNEAQ, per germline. Germline trimming cut 2 bases from V and 1 base from J; bases unmatched to any gene: 7. CDR3 bases: TGTGCCAGCAGCTTAACGAATCGACAGGGGAACACTGAAGCTTTCTTT. It is translated as CASSLTNRQGNTEAFF.

This clone was seen only once. The rearrangement uses TRBV2 and TRBJ1-2; D remains unclear. CDR3 length equals 14 residues. CDR1 and CDR2 (germline): SNHLY, FYNNEI. Trimming pared 7 bases from V and 0 bases from J, leaving 12 bases between. Written as DNA, the CDR3 is TGTGCCAGCATCGAAAGGGCAGCTAACTATGGCTACACCTTC. Its translation is CASIERAANYGYTF.

The rearrangement joins TRBV5-1 to TRBJ2-7, with 10 positions matching TRBD1. This CDR3 contains 15 residues. J was trimmed by 7 bases and V by 1 base; bases with no gene match: 8. Germline lookup yields CDR1 SGHRS and CDR2 YFSETQ. The CDR3 loop is CASSLTGTGEGEQYF. The CDR3 coding sequence is TGCGCCAGCAGCTTGACCGGGACAGGGGAGGGAGAGCAGTACTTC. Supplemented by reference TRBV5-1 and TRBJ2-7, the full variable domain reads KAGVTQTPRYLIKTRGQQVTLSCSPISGHRSVSWYQQTPGQGLQFLFEYFSETQRNKGNFPGRFSGRQFSNSRSEMNVSTLELGDSALYLCASSLTGTGEGEQYFGPGTRLTVT.

The rearrangement links TRBV30 to TRBJ2-3; D may match TRBD1 or TRBD2 (6 bases each). CDR1 is GTSNPN and CDR2 is SVGIG in the germline V gene (reference sequence). CDR3 length: 14 residues. V lost 4 bases and J 4 bases, leaving 15 bases between the germline ends. CDR3 DNA: TGTGCCTGGACGGGGGCTACAAGGGCAGATACGCAGTATTTT. This encodes CAWTGATRADTQYF.

This rearrangement joins TRBV7-9 to TRBJ2-3, with D perhaps matching TRBD2 (5 bases). This CDR3 is 14 amino acids long. V was cut by 4 bases and J by 3 bases, with 11 bases left in between. Germline lookup yields CDR1 SEHNR and CDR2 FQNEAQ (reference sequence). CDR3 nucleotides: TGTGCCAGCAGCTCGGGTAGGGAGACAGATACGCAGTATTTT. Translation: CASSSGRETDTQYF.

This sequence joins TRBV6-5 and TRBJ2-7; the match to TRBD2 covers 8 bases. The V and J ends lost 2 bases and 5 bases, in that order; junction bases with no gene match: 8. This CDR3 has 15 amino acids. Germline CDR1 reads MNHEY; CDR2 reads SVGAGI. CDR3 bases: TGTGCCAGCAGTTACCCGGGGGGGGGAGTGAACGAGCAGTACTTC. Its translation: CASSYPGGGVNEQYF.

This sequence joins TRBV27 and TRBJ2-2; 8 bases are a match to TRBD2. The CDR3 loop spans 15 amino acids. Germline CDR1 and CDR2: MNHEY and SMNVEV (reference sequence). Germline trimming cut 0 bases from V and 6 bases from J; bases unmatched to any gene: 3. The DNA of the CDR3 is TGTGCCAGCAGTTTATCTACGGGGGGGTCCGGGGAGCTGTTTTTT. Protein sequence: CASSLSTGGSGELFF.

The V and J genes are TRBV6-4 and TRBJ2-7; 10 bases line up with TRBD2. Germline V gene data show CDR1 as MRHNA and CDR2 as SNTAGT. The V and J ends lost 3 bases and 6 bases, in that order; junction bases with no gene match: 8. The CDR3 length is 15 residues. The CDR3 region has the DNA TGTGCCAGCAGTGAAACCGGGACTAGCGAGGGCGAGCAGTACTTC. Residues: CASSETGTSEGEQYF.

The chain joins TRBV2 to TRBJ1-3, with 7 bases identical to TRBD1. Germline values: CDR1 SNHLY, CDR2 FYNNEI. The CDR3 contains 15 residues. Trimming at V came to 6 bases and at J to 0 bases, leaving 5 bases not matched to a gene. CDR3 loop: CASRYRGSSGNTIYF. The DNA of the CDR3 is TGTGCCAGCAGATACAGGGGCTCCTCTGGAAACACCATATATTTT.

The chain couples TRBV7-8 to TRBJ1-1; D is perhaps TRBD1 (6 bases). Germline CDR1 and CDR2: SGHVS and FQNEAQ. V was pared by 1 base and J by 3 bases, with 12 bases between. The CDR3 extends over 15 amino acids. In DNA, the CDR3 is TGTGCCAGCAGCTTAGAAGGGGGTTCCGACACTGAAGCTTTCTTT. This sequence encodes CASSLEGGSDTEAFF.

V and J are TRBV27 and TRBJ2-7; perhaps TRBD2 as D (6 bases). Per the germline V gene, CDR1 is MNHEY and CDR2 is SMNVEV (reference sequence). The CDR3 runs 14 residues. V was pared by 5 bases and J by 3 bases, with 14 bases between. The CDR3 protein is CASSLRDGIYEQYF. CDR3 DNA: TGTGCCAGCAGTCTGCGGGACGGAATCTACGAGCAGTACTTC.

The gene calls are TRBV29-1 and TRBJ2-7; 7 nucleotides match TRBD1. The V and J ends lost 5 bases and 6 bases, in that order; junction bases with no gene match: 16. CDR3 size: 15 residues. Germline assignment: CDR1 SQVTM and CDR2 ANQGSEA. The CDR3 is CSVLTGEGRGGEQYF. The CDR3 region has the DNA TGCAGCGTTCTTACAGGGGAAGGTCGGGGCGGCGAGCAGTACTTC.

The J gene is TRBJ2-5, the V gene TRBV6-1, with D tentatively TRBD2 (7 bases). Per the germline V gene, CDR1 is MNHNS and CDR2 is SASEGT. The CDR3 is 16 residues long. Trimming stripped 3 bases from V and 2 bases from J, with 16 bases between. CDR3 bases: TGTGCCAGCAGTGACGGTATGGGGGGGGCTCAAGAGACCCAGTACTTC. Amino acids: CASSDGMGGAQETQYF.

Remarks on this clone: A read error may account for a junction end that differs from germline. The rearrangement links TRBV7-9 to TRBJ1-1; D call uncertain. Germline V gene lookup returns CDR1 SEHNR and CDR2 FQNEAQ (reference sequence). The CDR3 is made up of 14 amino acids. The CDR3 DNA sequence: TGTGCCAGCAACTTAGACGGAGCCAGCACTGAAGCTTTCTTT. Protein: CASNLDGASTEAFF.

Written as DNA, the CDR3 is TGTGCCAGCAGCTTAAAGCCGGGTTCAGACTATGGCTACACCTTC. The encoded protein is CASSLKPGSDYGYTF. The chain joins TRBV7-6 to TRBJ1-2, with unresolved D. The CDR3 length is 15 residues. Trimming pared 2 bases from V and 3 bases from J, leaving 13 bases between. Germline V gives CDR1 SGHVS, CDR2 FNYEAQ.

The V gene is TRBV11-2, the J gene TRBJ2-2, with D possibly matching TRBD2 (6 bases). The V end was cut by 1 base, the J end by 5 bases, with 14 bases between. The CDR3 covers 16 residues. CDR1 SGHAT and CDR2 FQNNGV come from the germline V gene. The CDR3 is CASSLGPPGRTGELFF. CDR3 bases: TGTGCCAGCAGCTTAGGACCCCCAGGGAGGACCGGGGAGCTGTTTTTT.

CDR3 protein: CASSLIATGADWGYGYTF. Written as DNA, the CDR3 is TGTGCCAGCAGCCTGATCGCGACAGGGGCCGATTGGGGCTATGGCTACACCTTC. The rearrangement uses TRBV7-9 and TRBJ1-2; 8 bases align to TRBD1. Germline CDR1 is SEHNR and CDR2 is FQNEAQ (reference sequence). This CDR3 region has 18 residues. J lost 4 bases, V lost 5 bases, and 18 bases had no gene match.

This clone was seen just once. The J gene is TRBJ2-5, the V gene TRBV4-2; 9 bases line up with TRBD2. Germline V CDR1 and CDR2: LGHNA, YNFKEQ. With V trimmed by 0 bases and J by 5 bases, 10 bases remained unmatched. The CDR3 runs to 17 residues. The CDR3 DNA follows: TGTGCCAGCAGCCAAGATCGGGTGCGGGGGGGCTATGAGACCCAGTACTTC. It translates to CASSQDRVRGGYETQYF.

The V call is TRBV4-1, the J call TRBJ1-4; tentative D call: TRBD1 (5 bases). V shed 3 bases and J shed 0 bases, with 11 bases lying between them. The CDR3 has 16 amino acids. Per the germline V gene, CDR1 is MGHRA and CDR2 is YSYEKL. Here the CDR3 reads CASSHETAATNEKLFF. The CDR3 DNA reads as TGCGCCAGCAGCCATGAGACAGCCGCAACTAATGAAAAACTGTTTTTT.

Turning to this clone: This sample also contains other DNA sequences that code for the same CDR3. The chain combines TRBV27 with TRBJ2-7; D unresolved. The CDR3 contains 12 residues. CDR1 and CDR2 (germline): MNHEY, SMNVEV (reference sequence). Trimming pared 6 bases from V and 4 bases from J, leaving 10 bases between. The chain's CDR3 is CASSPVGYEQYF. CDR3 nucleotide sequence: TGTGCCAGCAGCCCTGTAGGGTACGAGCAGTACTTC.